The TCR beta chain under discussion was sequenced for a study of B cell selection in AIRE deficiency. TCRdb keeps only in-frame clones here, not all; method: immunoSEQ multiplex PCR. The table includes over 20,000 clones, around 97% detected once. Conventional CD4 T cells were sorted as CD4+CD127+ cells. Trimming shortened V by 0 bases and J by 3 bases, and 11 bases separated the two germline ends. The length of the CDR3 is 15 residues. Per the germline V gene, CDR1 is SGHDN and CDR2 is FVKESK. Findings of the study overall: AIRE-deficient Tconv and Treg repertoires matched healthy donors in TCRBV, CDR3 length, diversity.

For this clone: Its antigen is undetermined.

The chain employs TRBV14 and TRBJ2-5; D is unresolved. The TCR comes from a human donor with AIRE deficiency. The specimen was conventional CD4+ T cells sorted from PBMCs. This CDR3 reads CASSQDLGWKETQYF. The CDR3 bases are TGTGCCAGCAGCCAAGACCTGGGCTGGAAAGAGACCCAGTACTTC.